A selection of T cell receptor beta chains follows, all from one sample in a study of blood T cell repertoires in COVID-19. The data were produced by immunoSEQ multiplex PCR, yet TCRdb's version contains in-frame clones alone and is incomplete. The data hold approximately 170,000 clones, with around 80% observed a single time. Sequencing used peripheral blood. The receptors were gathered from a woman between 65 and 79 years old who had recovered from COVID-19. Both conserved end residues are part of each CDR3. The order of the fields is V gene, clone size, J gene, CDR3 length, D gene, CDR3 DNA, CDR3 protein. A D gene is named only where the DNA matches it firmly. Where a row states a size, it is once, few, many or the class of an expanded clone; other rows omit it.

TRBV10-1	.	TRBJ2-7	14	TRBD2	TGCGCCAGCAGAAAGCGGGAGGGCTGCTACGAGCAGTACTTC	CASRKREGCYEQYF
TRBV9	.	TRBJ1-2	14	TRBD1	TGTGCCAGCAGCCCCGGGACAGGGACCCCTCGCTACACCTTC	CASSPGTGTPRYTF
TRBV5-1	.	TRBJ1-1	12	TRBD1	TGCGCCAGCAGCCTGGGGACAGGTGAAGCTTTCTTT	CASSLGTGEAFF
TRBV7-8	.	TRBJ2-5	15	.	TGTGCCAGCAGCTTATGGGTGGGGGGACAAGAGACCCAGTACTTC	CASSLWVGGQETQYF
TRBV7-2	once	TRBJ2-7	15	.	TGTGCCAGCAGCTTAGTTGGGCACCCCGCCTACGAGCAGTACTTC	CASSLVGHPAYEQYF
TRBV5-1	.	TRBJ1-6	14	TRBD1	TGCGCCAGCAGCTTGACAGGGGAGGACTCACCCCTCCACTTT	CASSLTGEDSPLHF
TRBV18	.	TRBJ1-1	15	TRBD1	TGTGCCAGCTCACCAGGGTCAGGGGGCCTCACTGAAGCTTTCTTT	CASSPGSGGLTEAFF
TRBV4-1	.	TRBJ1-1	17	TRBD1	TGCGCCAGCAGCCATCTGGACAGGGGGCGCAGGGGCACTGAAGCTTTCTTT	CASSHLDRGRRGTEAFF
TRBV18	.	TRBJ1-6	14	.	TGTGCCAGCTCACCACAGGCGGGGGACCCACCCCTCCACTTT	CASSPQAGDPPLHF
TRBV7-2	.	TRBJ2-7	17	.	TGTGCCAGCAGCCCGGGGGGGGGACAGCGGACCCCCTACGAGCAGTACTTC	CASSPGGGQRTPYEQYF
TRBV24-1	.	TRBJ2-2	13	.	TGTGCCACCAGGCAGGGAGGCACCGGGGAGCTGTTTTTT	CATRQGGTGELFF
TRBV30	.	TRBJ1-6	14	.	TGTGCCTGGAGTGTAGGGAGGGAAGGTTCACCCCTCCACTTT	CAWSVGREGSPLHF
TRBV2	.	TRBJ1-5	14	TRBD1	TGTGCCAGCAACAGTCAGGGGGCAAGACAGCCCCAGCATTTT	CASNSQGARQPQHF
TRBV28	once	TRBJ2-5	13	.	TGTGCCAGCACCACCCCTGGTGCCGGGACCCAGTACTTC	CASTTPGAGTQYF
TRBV7-9	.	TRBJ2-5	16	TRBD2	TGTGCCAGCAGCCCCCAGGGGCGGGGGGGAGTAGAGACCCAGTACTTC	CASSPQGRGGVETQYF
TRBV9	.	TRBJ1-1	12	.	TGTGCCTCAGGACTCATGAACACTGAAGCTTTCTTT	CASGLMNTEAFF
TRBV19	.	TRBJ2-7	16	TRBD1	TGTGCCAGTAGTATTCCGGCCGGGACAGGGCGCTACGAGCAGTACTTC	CASSIPAGTGRYEQYF
TRBV7-9	.	TRBJ2-1	13	.	TGTGCCGGAGGGGACAGAATGACTAATGAGCAGTTCTTC	CAGGDRMTNEQFF
TRBV2	.	TRBJ1-5	14	TRBD1	TGTGCCAGCAGCGCTGACAGGGTTAATCAGCCCCAGCATTTT	CASSADRVNQPQHF
TRBV10-3	once	TRBJ2-7	12	.	TGTGCCATCAGGGCGGCCTCCTACGAGCAGTACTTC	CAIRAASYEQYF
TRBV18	.	TRBJ1-5	13	.	TGTGCCAGCTCACCCGGACAGAATCAGCCCCAGCATTTT	CASSPGQNQPQHF
TRBV2	.	TRBJ2-4	15	TRBD1	TGTGCCAGCAGTGAAGAGAGAGGGACAGGCCCGGGTCAGTACTTC	CASSEERGTGPGQYF
TRBV28	.	TRBJ1-3	15	.	TGTGCCAGCAGTTTATATGTCAGCTCTGGAAACACCATATATTTT	CASSLYVSSGNTIYF
TRBV5-4	few	TRBJ2-5	13	.	TGTGCCAGCAGCACACAAAACCAAGAGACCCAGTACTTC	CASSTQNQETQYF
TRBV27	.	TRBJ2-1	14	TRBD2	TGTGCCAGCCAGCTAGCGGGAGGACACAATGAGCAGTTCTTC	CASQLAGGHNEQFF
TRBV6-5	once	TRBJ1-1	11	.	TGTGCCAGCATGAACAGGGTTGAAGCTTTCTTT	CASMNRVEAFF
TRBV6-1	.	TRBJ2-2	15	TRBD1	TGTGCCAGCAGTGAAGAGACAGGGGGCACCGGGGAGCTGTTTTTT	CASSEETGGTGELFF
TRBV7-3	.	TRBJ1-1	13	.	TGTGCCAGCAGTCCAACCCCGGGCACTGAAGCTTTCTTT	CASSPTPGTEAFF
TRBV18	once	TRBJ2-7	16	TRBD1	TGTGCCAGCTCACCACCGGGGACAGGGCACGGATGGGAGCAGTACTTC	CASSPPGTGHGWEQYF
TRBV12-3/TRBV12-4	.	TRBJ1-1	13	.	TGTGCCACCGGGGCCATGGAGGGGACTGAAGCTTTCTTT	CATGAMEGTEAFF
TRBV18	.	TRBJ1-1	14	.	TGTGCCAGCCTCACCACAGGGTCGGTCACTGAAGCTTTCTTT	CASLTTGSVTEAFF
TRBV6-6	.	TRBJ1-3	14	.	TGTGCCAGCACCAGAGGGGGGGGCGGAAACACCATATATTTT	CASTRGGGGNTIYF